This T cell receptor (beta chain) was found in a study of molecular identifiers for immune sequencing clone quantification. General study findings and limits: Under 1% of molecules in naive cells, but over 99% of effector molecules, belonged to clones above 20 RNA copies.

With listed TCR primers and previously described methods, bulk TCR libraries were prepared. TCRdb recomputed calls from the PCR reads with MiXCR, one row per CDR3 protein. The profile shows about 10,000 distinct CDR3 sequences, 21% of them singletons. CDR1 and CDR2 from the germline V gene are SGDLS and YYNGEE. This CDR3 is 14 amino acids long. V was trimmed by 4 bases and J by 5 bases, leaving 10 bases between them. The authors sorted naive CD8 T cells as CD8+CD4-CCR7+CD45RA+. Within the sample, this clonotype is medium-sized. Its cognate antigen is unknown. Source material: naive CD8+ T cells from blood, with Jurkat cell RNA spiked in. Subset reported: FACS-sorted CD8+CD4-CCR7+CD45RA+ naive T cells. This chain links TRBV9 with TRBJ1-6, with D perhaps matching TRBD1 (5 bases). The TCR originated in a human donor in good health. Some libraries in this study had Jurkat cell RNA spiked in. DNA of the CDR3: TGTGCCAGCAGCAGGGGACGAGATAATTCACCCCTCCACTTT. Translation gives CASSRGRDNSPLHF.